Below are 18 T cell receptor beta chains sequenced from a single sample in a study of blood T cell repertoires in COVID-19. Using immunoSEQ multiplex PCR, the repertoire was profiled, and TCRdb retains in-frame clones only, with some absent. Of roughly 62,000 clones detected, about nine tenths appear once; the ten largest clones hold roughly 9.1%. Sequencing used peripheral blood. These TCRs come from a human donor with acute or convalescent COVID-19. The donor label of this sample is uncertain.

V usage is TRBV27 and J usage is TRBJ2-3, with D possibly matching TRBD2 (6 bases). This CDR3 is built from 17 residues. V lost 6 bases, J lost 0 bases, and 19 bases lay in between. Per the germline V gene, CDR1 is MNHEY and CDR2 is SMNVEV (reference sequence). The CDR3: CASSHERGLPSTDTQYF. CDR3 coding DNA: TGTGCCAGCAGCCACGAGAGGGGACTGCCTAGCACAGATACGCAGTATTTT.

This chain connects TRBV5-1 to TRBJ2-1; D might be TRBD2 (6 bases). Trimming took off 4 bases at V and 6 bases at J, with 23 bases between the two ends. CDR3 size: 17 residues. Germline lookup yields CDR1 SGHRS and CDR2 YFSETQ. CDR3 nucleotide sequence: TGCGCCAGCAGCCTTAATCCGGGACTGAGTCCCGGCAATGAGCAGTTCTTC. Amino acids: CASSLNPGLSPGNEQFF.

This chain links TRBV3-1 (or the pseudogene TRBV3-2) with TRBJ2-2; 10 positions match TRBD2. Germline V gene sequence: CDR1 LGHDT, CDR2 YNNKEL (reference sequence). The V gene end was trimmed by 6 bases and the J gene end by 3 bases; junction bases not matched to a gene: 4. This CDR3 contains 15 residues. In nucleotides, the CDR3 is TGTGCCAGCAGACGGACTAGCGGATACACCGGGGAGCTGTTTTTT. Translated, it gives CASRRTSGYTGELFF.

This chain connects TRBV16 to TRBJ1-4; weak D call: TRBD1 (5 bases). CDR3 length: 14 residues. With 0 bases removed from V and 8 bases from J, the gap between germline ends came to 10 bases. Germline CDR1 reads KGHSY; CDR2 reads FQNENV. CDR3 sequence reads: CASSQSAGREKLFF. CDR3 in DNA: TGTGCCAGCAGCCAATCGGCAGGGAGGGAAAAACTGTTTTTT.

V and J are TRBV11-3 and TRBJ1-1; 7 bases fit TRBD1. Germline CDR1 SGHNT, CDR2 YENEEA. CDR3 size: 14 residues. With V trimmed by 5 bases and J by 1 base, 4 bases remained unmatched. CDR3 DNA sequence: TGTGCCAGCAGCCCCAGGGGGGAGAACACTGAAGCTTTCTTT. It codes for CASSPRGENTEAFF.

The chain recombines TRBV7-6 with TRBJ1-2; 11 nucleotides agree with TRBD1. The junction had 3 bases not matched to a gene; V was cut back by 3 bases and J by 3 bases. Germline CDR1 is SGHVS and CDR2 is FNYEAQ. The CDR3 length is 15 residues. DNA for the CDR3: TGTGCCAGCAGCTTGGGACAGGGGGGGGACTATGGCTACACCTTC. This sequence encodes CASSLGQGGDYGYTF.

Here the CDR3 DNA reads TGTGCCAGCAGTGACCCCAGGGGACGCTCCTACAATGAGCAGTTCTTC. The encoded protein is CASSDPRGRSYNEQFF. This rearrangement joins TRBV2 to TRBJ2-1, with a tentative D call TRBD1 (6 bases). The CDR3 covers 16 residues. Germline V gene sequence: CDR1 SNHLY, CDR2 FYNNEI. With 3 bases removed from V and 0 bases from J, the gap between germline ends came to 12 bases.

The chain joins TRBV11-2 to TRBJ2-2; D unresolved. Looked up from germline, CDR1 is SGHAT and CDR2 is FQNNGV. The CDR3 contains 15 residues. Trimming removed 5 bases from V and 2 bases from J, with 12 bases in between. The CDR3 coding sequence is TGTGCCAGCAGCCCACAGAGTGTCAACACCGGGGAGCTGTTTTTT. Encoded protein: CASSPQSVNTGELFF.

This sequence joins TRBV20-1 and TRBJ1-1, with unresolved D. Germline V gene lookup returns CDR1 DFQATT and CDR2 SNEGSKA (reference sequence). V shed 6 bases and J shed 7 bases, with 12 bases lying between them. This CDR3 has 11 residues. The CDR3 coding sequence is TGCAGTGCGAGAACGGGGATTGAAGCTTTCTTT. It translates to CSARTGIEAFF.

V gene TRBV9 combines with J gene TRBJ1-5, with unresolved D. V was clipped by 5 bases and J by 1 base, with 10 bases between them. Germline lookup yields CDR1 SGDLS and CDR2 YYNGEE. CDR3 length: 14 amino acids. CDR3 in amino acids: CASSGGLSNQPQHF. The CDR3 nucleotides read TGTGCCAGCAGTGGAGGGTTAAGCAATCAGCCCCAGCATTTT.

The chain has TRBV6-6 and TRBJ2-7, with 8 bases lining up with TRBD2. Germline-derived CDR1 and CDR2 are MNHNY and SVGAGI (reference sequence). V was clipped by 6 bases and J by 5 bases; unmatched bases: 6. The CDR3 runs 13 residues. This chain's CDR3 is CASRPSGWNEQYF. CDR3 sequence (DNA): TGTGCCAGCAGACCTAGCGGGTGGAACGAGCAGTACTTC.

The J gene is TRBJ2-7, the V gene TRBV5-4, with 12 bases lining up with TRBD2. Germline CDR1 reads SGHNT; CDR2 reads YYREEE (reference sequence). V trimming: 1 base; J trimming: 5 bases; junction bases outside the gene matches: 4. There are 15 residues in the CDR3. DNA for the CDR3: TGTGCCAGCAGCTTGTCTAGCGGGAGGGCCCACGAGCAGTACTTC. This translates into CASSLSSGRAHEQYF. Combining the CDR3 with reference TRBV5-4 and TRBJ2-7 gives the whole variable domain ETGVTQSPTHLIKTRGQQVTLRCSSQSGHNTVSWYQQALGQGPQFIFQYYREEENGRGNFPPRFSGLQFPNYSSELNVNALELDDSALYLCASSLSSGRAHEQYFGPGTRLTVT.

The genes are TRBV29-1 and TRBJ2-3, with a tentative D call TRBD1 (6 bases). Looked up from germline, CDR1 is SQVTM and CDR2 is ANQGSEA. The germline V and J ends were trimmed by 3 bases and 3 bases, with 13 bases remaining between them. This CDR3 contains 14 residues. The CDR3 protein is CSVDRGFVTDTQYF. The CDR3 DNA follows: TGCAGCGTTGACAGGGGATTTGTGACAGATACGCAGTATTTT.

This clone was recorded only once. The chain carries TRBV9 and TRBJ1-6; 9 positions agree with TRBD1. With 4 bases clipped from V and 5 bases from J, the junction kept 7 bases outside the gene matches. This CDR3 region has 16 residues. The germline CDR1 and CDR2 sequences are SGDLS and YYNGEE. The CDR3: CASSHRRDRDNSPLHF. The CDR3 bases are TGTGCCAGCAGCCACCGCCGGGACAGGGATAATTCACCCCTCCACTTT. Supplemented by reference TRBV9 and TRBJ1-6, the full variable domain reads DSGVTQTPKHLITATGQRVTLRCSPRSGDLSVYWYQQSLDQGLQFLIQYYNGEERAKGNILERFSAQQFPDLHSELNLSSLELGDSALYFCASSHRRDRDNSPLHFGNGTRLTVT.

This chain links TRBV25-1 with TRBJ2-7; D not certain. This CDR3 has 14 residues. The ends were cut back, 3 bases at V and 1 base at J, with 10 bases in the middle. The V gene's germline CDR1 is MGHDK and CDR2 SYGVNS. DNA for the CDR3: TGTGCCAGCAGTGATTATGGCAGGTCCTACGAGCAGTACTTC. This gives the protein CASSDYGRSYEQYF.

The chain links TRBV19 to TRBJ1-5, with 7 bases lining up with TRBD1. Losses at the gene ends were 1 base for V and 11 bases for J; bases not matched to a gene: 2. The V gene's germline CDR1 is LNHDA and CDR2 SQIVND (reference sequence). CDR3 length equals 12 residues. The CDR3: CASSIVQGAQHF. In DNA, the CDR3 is TGTGCCAGTAGTATAGTGCAGGGGGCCCAGCATTTT.

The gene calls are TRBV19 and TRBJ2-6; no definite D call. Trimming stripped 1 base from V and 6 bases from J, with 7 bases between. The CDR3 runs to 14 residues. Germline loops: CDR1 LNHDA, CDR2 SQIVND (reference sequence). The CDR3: CASSIGAPANVLTF. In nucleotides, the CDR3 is TGTGCCAGTAGTATAGGAGCCCCGGCCAACGTCCTGACTTTC.

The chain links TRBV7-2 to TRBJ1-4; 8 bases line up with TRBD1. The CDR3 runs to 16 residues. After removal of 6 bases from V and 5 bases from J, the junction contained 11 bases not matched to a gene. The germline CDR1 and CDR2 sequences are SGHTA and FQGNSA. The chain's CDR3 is CASSSSWRDRNEKLFF. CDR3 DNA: TGTGCCAGCAGTTCAAGTTGGCGGGACAGGAATGAAAAACTGTTTTTT.